This TCR beta chain comes out of a study of a mutant IDH1 vaccine in newly diagnosed glioma. The overall study: Commencement of vaccination occurred 4-6 weeks following radiotherapy alone, or concurrently with temozolomide cycles. Treated patients comprised 62.5% males and 37.5% females, mean age about 40 years. Every participant had undergone radiotherapy, temozolomide, or both before, and most underwent both.

V gave up 0 bases and J gave up 3 bases; unmatched junction bases: 4. Germline values: CDR1 LNHDA, CDR2 SQIVND (reference sequence). The CDR3 contains 16 residues. Produced via immunoSEQ multiplex PCR; TCRdb's table is partial and in-frame only. Here the sample spans about 56,000 clones, roughly four fifths being singletons. Of note for this clone: Its cognate antigen is unknown.

As for time point: week 47, end of study. Doses of 300 ug of mutant IDH1 20-mer peptide were given with topical imiquimod. Source: PBMCs, taken from a glioma patient whose treatment included an IDH1 peptide vaccine. The TCR sequence derives from a woman aged 50 to 65 with glioma. V gene TRBV19 combines with J gene TRBJ1-5; TRBD1 agrees at 8 bases. CDR3 nucleotides: TGTGCCAGTAGTATAGACGGGACAGGAATCAATCAGCCCCAGCATTTT. Its translation: CASSIDGTGINQPQHF.